These 27 T cell receptor beta chains were sequenced from one sample in a study of blood T cell repertoires in COVID-19. Here immunoSEQ multiplex PCR was the method, and the copy in TCRdb shows in-frame clones only, minus some. The sample has around 280,000 clones; around 92% are singletons. Sequencing used peripheral blood. The receptors derive from a woman between 25 and 40 years old with COVID-19, enrolled during active disease.

The gene calls are TRBV11-2 and TRBJ2-1, with TRBD1 matching over 8 bases. CDR1 and CDR2 (germline): SGHAT, FQNNGV. After removal of 7 bases from V and 7 bases from J, the junction contained 6 bases not matched to a gene. This CDR3 region has 13 residues. This CDR3 is CASTDRGKNEQFF. DNA of the CDR3: TGTGCCAGCACCGACAGGGGTAAGAATGAGCAGTTCTTC. Filled out from reference TRBV11-2 and TRBJ2-1, the complete variable domain reads EAGVAQSPRYKIIEKRQSVAFWCNPISGHATLYWYQQILGQGPKLLIQFQNNGVVDDSQLPKDRFSAERLKGVDSTLKIQPAKLEDSAVYLCASTDRGKNEQFFGPGTRLTVL.

The CDR3 sequence: CASSDAVQIFTYEQYF. The CDR3 DNA reads as TGTGCCAGCAGTGACGCCGTACAGATTTTCACCTACGAGCAGTACTTC. The chain joins TRBV6-1 to TRBJ2-7; D ambiguous. The CDR3 consists of 16 residues. V lost 3 bases to trimming and J lost 2 bases, with 17 bases between them. The germline gives CDR1 MNHNS, CDR2 SASEGT.

This clone was recorded many times. The sample carries other DNA sequences with the same CDR3. Here the CDR3 reads CASSTGTSRNQPQHF. As DNA, the CDR3 is TGTGCCAGCAGCACCGGGACAAGCCGCAATCAGCCCCAGCATTTT. The V and J genes are TRBV7-9 and TRBJ1-5; D possibly corresponds to TRBD1 (6 bases). The V end lost 5 bases, the J end lost 2 bases, and 13 bases lay between the germline ends. The CDR3 runs to 15 residues. Germline V gene lookup returns CDR1 SEHNR and CDR2 FQNEAQ (reference sequence).

This CDR3 reads CASSPAGNTEAFF. CDR3 in DNA: TGTGCCAGCAGTCCCGCGGGGAACACTGAAGCTTTCTTT. This rearrangement joins TRBV12-3 or TRBV12-4 to TRBJ1-1; D is unclear. The CDR3 runs to 13 residues. The germline V and J ends were trimmed by 5 bases and 1 base, with 8 bases remaining between them.

The rearrangement links TRBV20-1 to TRBJ2-2; 7 nucleotides line up with TRBD2. This CDR3 is built from 14 residues. The trim removed 3 bases at V and 4 bases at J, leaving 5 bases unmatched. CDR1 and CDR2 (germline): DFQATT, SNEGSKA (reference sequence). The CDR3 DNA sequence: TGCAGTGCTAGTGAGGGGAGGGGCACCGGGGAGCTGTTTTTT. Protein product: CSASEGRGTGELFF.

The CDR3, as DNA: TGTGCCAGCAGCTTGCGACAGGGGGGGACCGGGGAGCTGTTTTTT. This sequence encodes CASSLRQGGTGELFF. The chain couples TRBV9 to TRBJ2-2; 9 bases line up with TRBD1. Germline V gene sequence: CDR1 SGDLS, CDR2 YYNGEE. With 4 bases clipped from V and 5 bases from J, the junction kept 6 bases outside the gene matches. The CDR3 contains 15 residues.

The chain has TRBV5-1 and TRBJ2-5; 9 bases are a match to TRBD2. V shed 5 bases, J shed 3 bases, and the junction held 2 bases outside the gene matches. Germline CDR1 and CDR2: SGHRS and YFSETQ. The CDR3 is 13 residues long. The CDR3 loop is CASSRLAEETQYF. CDR3 DNA sequence: TGCGCCAGCAGTAGACTAGCGGAAGAGACCCAGTACTTC.

CDR3 protein: CASSHNRLRLAGRHTQYF. The CDR3 nucleotides read TGTGCCAGCAGCCACAACCGATTAAGACTAGCAGGGCGACATACGCAGTATTTT. The chain couples TRBV11-2 to TRBJ2-3; 7 bases are shared with TRBD2. With 5 bases clipped from V and 7 bases from J, the junction kept 21 bases outside the gene matches. The CDR3 is 18 amino acids. Germline assignment: CDR1 SGHAT and CDR2 FQNNGV.

This chain uses TRBV7-9 with TRBJ1-2; D is unclear. Germline V gene sequence: CDR1 SEHNR, CDR2 FQNEAQ (reference sequence). This CDR3 spans 15 amino acids. Trimming took off 5 bases at V and 7 bases at J, with 20 bases between the two ends. The chain's CDR3 is CASSPHGGSGGGYTF. CDR3 nucleotides: TGTGCCAGCAGCCCCCACGGAGGGTCGGGAGGTGGCTACACCTTC.

V and J are TRBV19 and TRBJ1-2; TRBD1 matches 7 bases. Per germline, CDR1 LNHDA and CDR2 SQIVND (reference sequence). The CDR3 sequence is 16 residues long. Trimming took 5 bases from V and 8 from J; bases not matched to a gene: 17. Here the CDR3 reads CASSLRQGPGPEGYTF. CDR3 bases: TGTGCCAGTAGTCTACGACAGGGCCCCGGGCCCGAAGGCTACACCTTC.

The gene calls are TRBV15 and TRBJ1-1; 9 bases are shared with TRBD1. V was pared by 0 bases and J by 4 bases, with 3 bases of the junction left unmatched. The CDR3 contains 15 residues. The V gene's germline CDR1 is LNHNV and CDR2 YYDKDF (reference sequence). The CDR3 region is CATSRDGTGSTEAFF. CDR3 nucleotides: TGTGCCACCAGCAGAGATGGGACAGGGAGCACTGAAGCTTTCTTT.

The chain employs TRBV7-2 and TRBJ1-2; D unclear. The CDR3 contains 13 residues. Germline V lookup: CDR1 SGHTA, CDR2 FQGNSA. Trimming left V 1 base short and J 0 bases short, with 3 bases between. CDR3 sequence reads: CASSLGANYGYTF. The CDR3, as DNA: TGTGCCAGCAGCTTAGGCGCTAACTATGGCTACACCTTC.

The rearrangement joins TRBV4-1 to TRBJ2-1; D unclear. CDR1 and CDR2 from the germline V gene are MGHRA and YSYEKL. CDR3 size: 13 residues. V was pared by 1 base and J by 10 bases, with 11 bases between. CDR3 in DNA: TGCGCCAGCAGCCAAGCGAGGTACGAGGAGCAGTTCTTC. It specifies CASSQARYEEQFF.

The rearrangement uses TRBV27 and TRBJ1-6; D remains ambiguous. Between the trimmed V and J ends, which lost 4 bases and 11 bases, there was a span of 15 bases. This CDR3 contains 14 residues. In germline, CDR1 is MNHEY, CDR2 SMNVEV (reference sequence). The CDR3 nucleotides read TGTGCCAGCAGTTCCCTGATACCTACGGCACCCCTCCACTTT. Its translation: CASSSLIPTAPLHF.

The V and J genes are TRBV19 and TRBJ2-3, with D possibly TRBD2 on 6 matching bases. CDR3 length: 13 amino acids. With 3 bases removed from V and 6 bases from J, the gap between germline ends came to 10 bases. Germline V CDR1 and CDR2: LNHDA, SQIVND (reference sequence). The CDR3 bases are TGTGCCAGTAGTATTGAGGGGAGGGATACGCAGTATTTT. Translating it yields CASSIEGRDTQYF. Full variable domain (missing parts from reference TRBV19 and TRBJ2-3): DGGITQSPKYLFRKEGQNVTLSCEQNLNHDAMYWYRQDPGQGLRLIYYSQIVNDFQKGDIAEGYSVSREKKESFPLTVTSAQKNPTAFYLCASSIEGRDTQYFGPGTRLTVL.

The chain links TRBV19 to TRBJ2-7; 10 bases are a match to TRBD1. Germline loops: CDR1 LNHDA, CDR2 SQIVND (reference sequence). Trimming cost V 5 bases and J 4 bases; bases outside gene matches: 5. The CDR3 has 14 amino acids. The CDR3 protein is CASSSRQGAYEQYF. The CDR3 nucleotides read TGTGCCAGTAGTTCCCGACAGGGGGCGTACGAGCAGTACTTC.

This clone was picked up one time. The gene calls are TRBV7-8 and TRBJ2-7, with 14 bases identical to TRBD2. The CDR3 is 16 amino acids. The germline gives CDR1 SGHVS, CDR2 FQNEAQ. After removal of 5 bases from V and 4 bases from J, the junction contained 7 bases not matched to a gene. The CDR3 nucleotides read TGTGCCAGCAGCCCAGGACTAGCGGGGGGATCGTACGAGCAGTACTTC. This sequence encodes CASSPGLAGGSYEQYF.

J is TRBJ2-4 and V is TRBV5-6; tentative D call: TRBD1 (5 bases). Germline lookup yields CDR1 SGHDT and CDR2 YYEEEE. V lost 0 bases and J 8 bases, leaving 12 bases between the germline ends. The CDR3 is made up of 14 amino acids. The CDR3 sequence is CASSLAAGSDIQYF. Here the CDR3 DNA reads TGTGCCAGCAGCTTGGCAGCAGGGTCAGACATTCAGTACTTC.

The sample holds a few counts of this clone. The J gene is TRBJ2-7, the V gene TRBV3-1 (or the pseudogene TRBV3-2); D might be TRBD2 (5 bases). Germline CDR1 LGHDT, CDR2 YNNKEL (reference sequence). The CDR3 spans 12 residues. Trimming removed 4 bases at V and 10 bases at J, with 14 bases between. The CDR3 DNA is TGTGCCAGCAGCCCCGGCACTCGGACTCAGTACTTC. It codes for CASSPGTRTQYF.

This chain links TRBV6-5 with TRBJ2-3; 7 bases match TRBD1. V was pared by 8 bases and J by 3 bases, with 5 bases of the junction left unmatched. Germline assignment: CDR1 MNHEY and CDR2 SVGAGI. CDR3 size: 13 residues. CDR3 protein: CASGLQGTDTQYF. The CDR3 region has the DNA TGTGCCAGCGGGCTACAGGGGACAGATACGCAGTATTTT.

The table lists this clone with a count of one. The genes are TRBV9 and TRBJ1-6; D possibly corresponds to TRBD1 (6 bases). Trimming pared 3 bases from V and 4 bases from J, leaving 17 bases between. The CDR3 has 17 amino acids. The germline CDR1 and CDR2 sequences are SGDLS and YYNGEE. The CDR3 DNA follows: TGTGCCAGCAGCGATTATGCGGACAGCATTTATAATTCACCCCTCCACTTT. Protein product: CASSDYADSIYNSPLHF.

The chain links TRBV4-1 to TRBJ1-6; weak D call: TRBD1 (5 bases). Trimming removed 2 bases from V and 6 bases from J, with 11 bases in between. CDR1 and CDR2 from the germline V gene are MGHRA and YSYEKL. The length of the CDR3 is 15 residues. The CDR3 here is CASSQLPGSNSPLHF. DNA of the CDR3: TGCGCCAGCAGCCAATTGCCAGGGTCTAATTCACCCCTCCACTTT.

The chain carries TRBV2 and TRBJ2-1, with TRBD1 matching 7 bases. The germline CDR1 and CDR2 sequences are SNHLY and FYNNEI. With 4 bases clipped from V and 5 bases from J, the junction kept 14 bases outside the gene matches. The CDR3 runs to 17 residues. This CDR3 reads CASSVKRQGGKDNEQFF. Written as DNA, the CDR3 is TGTGCCAGCAGTGTGAAGAGACAGGGTGGGAAGGACAATGAGCAGTTCTTC.

This clone has a single count. The chain joins TRBV30 to TRBJ1-1, with D hard to call. The CDR3 length is 13 residues. The V and J ends lost 2 bases and 10 bases respectively, with 17 bases between them. Germline V CDR1 and CDR2: GTSNPN, SVGIG (reference sequence). CDR3 region: CAWSRDVNWVAFF. The CDR3 DNA is TGTGCCTGGAGTCGGGATGTTAACTGGGTAGCTTTCTTT.

The J gene is TRBJ2-3, the V gene TRBV21-1; TRBD1 reflects the table's D call only, with no check against the DNA. TRBV21-1 is given as a pseudogene. CDR3 length: 13 residues. CDR3 nucleotide sequence: TGTGCCAGCAGCAGAAGAGAGACAGTGCGGCAGTATTTT. Translation gives CASSRRETVRQYF.

The chain carries TRBV21-1 and TRBJ1-2. TRBV21-1 is termed a pseudogene. The CDR3 is 14 residues long. CDR3 DNA: TGTGCCAGCAGCAAAGGCTCAAAACTCTATGGCTACACCTTC. It translates to CASSKGSKLYGYTF.

Concerning this clone itself: The same CDR3 can be traced to other DNA sequences in this sample. The chain employs TRBV18 and TRBJ1-3, with D uncertain. From germline, CDR1 is KGHSH and CDR2 LQKENI. This CDR3 is 15 amino acids long. V lost 2 bases to trimming and J lost 3 bases, with 11 bases between them. The CDR3 loop reads CASSPSAGSGNTIYF. As DNA, the CDR3 is TGTGCCAGCTCACCATCCGCAGGCAGTGGAAACACCATATATTTT.